The 27 T cell receptor beta chains reported below all come from one sample, sequenced in a study of shared clonotypes between healthy human individuals. Using immunoSEQ multiplex PCR, the repertoire was profiled, and TCRdb retains in-frame clones only, with some absent. This table holds some 740,000 clones, 90% to 95% found once. CD8 cells classed as naive were CD45RO-negative and positively selected for CCR7, excluding terminally differentiated effector memory CD45RA+ cells. Sequencing was performed on naive CD8+ T cells sorted from blood. All receptors come from a man younger than 40 in good health.

As to this clone: Additional DNA sequences in this sample encode the identical CDR3. DNA for the CDR3: TGCGCCAGCAGCTTAGGACTAGCGGGAGTCGTCGGGGAGCTGTTTTTT. This codes for CASSLGLAGVVGELFF. The chain couples TRBV5-1 to TRBJ2-2, with 13 bases lining up with TRBD2. Per germline, CDR1 SGHRS and CDR2 YFSETQ. This CDR3 is built from 16 residues. V was clipped by 2 bases and J by 7 bases; unmatched bases: 5.

V is TRBV5-4 and J is TRBJ2-1; D gene uncertain. This CDR3 contains 11 residues. Between the trimmed V and J ends, which lost 0 bases and 10 bases, there was a span of 5 bases. CDR1 and CDR2 from the germline V gene are SGHNT and YYREEE (reference sequence). The CDR3, as DNA: TGTGCCAGCAGCTTGGAAGGAGAGCAGTTCTTC. It translates to CASSLEGEQFF. Together with reference TRBV5-4 and TRBJ2-1, the CDR3 gives the full variable domain: ETGVTQSPTHLIKTRGQQVTLRCSSQSGHNTVSWYQQALGQGPQFIFQYYREEENGRGNFPPRFSGLQFPNYSSELNVNALELDDSALYLCASSLEGEQFFGPGTRLTVL.

The CDR3 here is CASLTGDQETQYF. The CDR3, as DNA: TGTGCCAGCCTTACAGGGGACCAAGAGACCCAGTACTTC. J is TRBJ2-5 and V is TRBV2; 7 bases are shared with TRBD1. The V segment lost 8 bases and the J segment 0 bases; nucleotides outside the gene matches: 3. Germline values: CDR1 SNHLY, CDR2 FYNNEI. The CDR3 totals 13 residues.

Comment on this clone: This specimen includes other DNA sequences encoding the same CDR3. The V call is TRBV5-1, the J call TRBJ1-1; no clear D. Trimming cost V 0 bases and J 4 bases, with 7 bases left between them. The germline gives CDR1 SGHRS, CDR2 YFSETQ. CDR3 size: 13 residues. The chain's CDR3 is CASSLGITTEAFF. Here the CDR3 DNA reads TGCGCCAGCAGCTTGGGAATTACCACTGAAGCTTTCTTT.

The J gene is TRBJ1-2, the V gene TRBV28; D is possibly TRBD1 (6 bases). Trimming removed 5 bases from V and 4 bases from J, with 14 bases in between. CDR1 is MDHEN and CDR2 is SYDVKM in the germline V gene. This CDR3 contains 14 residues. CDR3 in amino acids: CASSASGARYGYTF. The CDR3 coding sequence is TGTGCCAGCAGTGCATCAGGGGCTCGCTATGGCTACACCTTC.

The chain has TRBV2 and TRBJ1-2, with D perhaps TRBD1 (6 bases). The CDR3 extends over 13 amino acids. CDR1 and CDR2 from the germline V gene are SNHLY and FYNNEI. The V gene lost 7 bases and the J gene lost 2 bases, with 11 bases spanning the gap. The chain's CDR3 is CASMGAPNYGYTF. The CDR3 DNA follows: TGTGCCAGCATGGGGGCACCCAACTATGGCTACACCTTC.

V gene TRBV2 combines with J gene TRBJ2-1, with D uncertain. Germline lookup yields CDR1 SNHLY and CDR2 FYNNEI. V lost 7 bases and J lost 6, with 10 bases in between. The CDR3 spans 12 residues. CDR3 DNA sequence: TGTGCCAGCAAAGGTACAGTCAATGAGCAGTTCTTC. Residues: CASKGTVNEQFF.

The J gene is TRBJ2-5, the V gene TRBV11-3; D remains ambiguous. V gave up 2 bases and J gave up 5 bases, with 9 bases separating them. The CDR3 has 13 residues. Germline V gene lookup returns CDR1 SGHNT and CDR2 YENEEA. The CDR3 protein is CASSLSGWETQYF. Written as DNA, the CDR3 is TGTGCCAGCAGCTTAAGTGGGTGGGAGACCCAGTACTTC. Full variable domain (remainder filled in from reference TRBV11-3 and TRBJ2-5): EAGVVQSPRYKIIEKKQPVAFWCNPISGHNTLYWYLQNLGQGPELLIRYENEEAVDDSQLPKDRFSAERLKGVDSTLKIQPAELGDSAVYLCASSLSGWETQYFGPGTRLLVL.

The J gene is TRBJ2-7, the V gene TRBV19, with D possibly being TRBD1 or TRBD2 (7 bases each). CDR1 is LNHDA, CDR2 SQIVND, per germline (reference sequence). The CDR3 has 15 residues. V was cut by 5 bases and J by 3 bases, with 17 bases left in between. In DNA form, the CDR3 reads TGTGCCAGTAGTTACCGACTAGCAGGGGGCTACGAGCAGTACTTC. It is translated as CASSYRLAGGYEQYF.

This clone came up once. The chain recombines TRBV7-9 with TRBJ2-5; TRBD1 might be the D (5 bases). The germline V gene has CDR1 SEHNR and CDR2 FQNEAQ (reference sequence). The CDR3 consists of 14 residues. V was clipped by 3 bases and J by 7 bases, with 15 bases between them. Here the CDR3 DNA reads TGTGCCAGCAGCTTGGACACCTCTGGTCGGACCCAGTACTTC. Protein product: CASSLDTSGRTQYF.

The chain uses TRBV27 and TRBJ2-1, with TRBD2 identical over 9 bases. The germline gives CDR1 MNHEY, CDR2 SMNVEV (reference sequence). This CDR3 contains 15 residues. With V trimmed by 9 bases and J by 4 bases, 10 bases remained unmatched. Here the CDR3 reads CASTRGTSRYNEQFF. As DNA, the CDR3 is TGTGCCAGTACACGGGGGACTAGCAGATACAATGAGCAGTTCTTC.

The chain joins TRBV7-9 to TRBJ2-5; possible D gene TRBD2, 5 bases. Germline CDR1 reads SEHNR; CDR2 reads FQNEAQ (reference sequence). The CDR3 has 13 residues. V lost 1 base and J 5 bases, leaving 8 bases between the germline ends. CDR3 amino acids: CASSLVPGETQYF. The CDR3 DNA is TGTGCCAGCAGCTTAGTTCCGGGGGAGACCCAGTACTTC.

This clone was recorded many times. The chain employs TRBV5-5 and TRBJ2-1, with a possible D match to TRBD1 (5 bases). CDR1 is SGHKS, CDR2 YYEKEE, per germline (reference sequence). This CDR3 is built from 13 residues. The V end lost 0 bases, the J end lost 9 bases, and 10 bases lay between the germline ends. CDR3 bases: TGTGCCAGCAGCTTGGGGCAGGGTGGTGAGCAGTTCTTC. Translating it yields CASSLGQGGEQFF.

The chain recombines TRBV27 with TRBJ2-3, with D perhaps TRBD1 (7 bases). CDR1 and CDR2 from the germline V gene are MNHEY and SMNVEV (reference sequence). Trimming cost V 1 base and J 2 bases, with 16 bases left between them. The CDR3 consists of 17 residues. CDR3 sequence (DNA): TGTGCCAGCAGTTTATGGTGGAGGGGGCCGAACACAGATACGCAGTATTTT. This sequence encodes CASSLWWRGPNTDTQYF.

This chain joins TRBV7-3 and TRBJ2-3, with D unresolved. The germline V gene has CDR1 SGHTA and CDR2 FQGTGA. This CDR3 contains 13 residues. Trimming removed 5 bases from V and 2 bases from J, with 8 bases in between. The CDR3 bases are TGTGCCAGCAGCGCCAACATCACAGATACGCAGTATTTT. Its translation: CASSANITDTQYF.

The chain joins TRBV13 to TRBJ2-2, with D hard to call. Trimming stripped 2 bases from V and 7 bases from J, with 8 bases between. The CDR3 totals 13 residues. Germline CDR1 is PRHDT and CDR2 is FYEKMQ (reference sequence). The CDR3 loop reads CASSLIVNGELFF. DNA of the CDR3: TGTGCCAGCAGCTTAATTGTAAACGGGGAGCTGTTTTTT.

The gene calls are TRBV27 and TRBJ2-2; possible D gene TRBD1, 6 bases. The germline V and J ends were trimmed by 2 bases and 2 bases, with 18 bases remaining between them. In germline, CDR1 is MNHEY, CDR2 SMNVEV (reference sequence). The CDR3 totals 18 residues. The CDR3: CASSLLLTGTVNTGELFF. CDR3 nucleotide sequence: TGTGCCAGCAGTTTACTTCTGACAGGCACGGTAAACACCGGGGAGCTGTTTTTT.

V is TRBV28 and J is TRBJ2-1, with a weak D call TRBD2 (5 bases). In germline, CDR1 is MDHEN, CDR2 SYDVKM. The V gene lost 1 base and the J gene lost 5 bases, with 15 bases spanning the gap. The CDR3 has 16 residues. The CDR3 DNA follows: TGTGCCAGCAGTTTATTCCTGGGAATGGGAGACAATGAGCAGTTCTTC. This codes for CASSLFLGMGDNEQFF. The variable domain in full, completed from reference TRBV28 and TRBJ2-1, reads DVKVTQSSRYLVKRTGEKVFLECVQDMDHENMFWYRQDPGLGLRLIYFSYDVKMKEKGDIPEGYSVSREKKERFSLILESASTNQTSMYLCASSLFLGMGDNEQFFGPGTRLTVL.

This rearrangement joins TRBV27 to TRBJ2-3; D is unclear. Trimming pared 4 bases from V and 6 bases from J, leaving 8 bases between. Per germline, CDR1 MNHEY and CDR2 SMNVEV (reference sequence). This CDR3 has 12 residues. The CDR3 nucleotides are TGTGCCAGCAGTTCCTCCCCCGATACGCAGTATTTT. It encodes CASSSSPDTQYF.

The chain links TRBV27 to TRBJ2-1; 9 nucleotides line up with TRBD2. CDR3 length equals 16 residues. The V and J ends lost 0 bases and 8 bases, in that order; junction bases with no gene match: 8. Germline lookup yields CDR1 MNHEY and CDR2 SMNVEV (reference sequence). This CDR3 reads CASSLSAASGTYEQFF. As DNA, the CDR3 is TGTGCCAGCAGTTTATCAGCGGCTAGCGGGACTTATGAGCAGTTCTTC.

The V call is TRBV11-2, the J call TRBJ1-5; tentative D call: TRBD1 (6 bases). V was cut by 4 bases and J by 8 bases, with 18 bases left in between. Looked up from germline, CDR1 is SGHAT and CDR2 is FQNNGV. The CDR3 spans 15 residues. For the CDR3, the DNA is TGTGCCAGCAGCTCTCTCGGGGGGCTCGGTGAGCCCCAGCATTTT. It yields the protein CASSSLGGLGEPQHF. The full variable domain, rest sourced from reference TRBV11-2 and TRBJ1-5, is EAGVAQSPRYKIIEKRQSVAFWCNPISGHATLYWYQQILGQGPKLLIQFQNNGVVDDSQLPKDRFSAERLKGVDSTLKIQPAKLEDSAVYLCASSSLGGLGEPQHFGDGTRLSIL.

The V call is TRBV9, the J call TRBJ1-3, with 7 bases identical to TRBD1. CDR1 SGDLS and CDR2 YYNGEE come from the germline V gene. This CDR3 spans 16 amino acids. V lost 4 bases and J lost 3; bases outside the gene matches: 10. CDR3 region: CASSPRQGLRGNTIYF. The CDR3 nucleotides are TGTGCCAGCAGCCCCCGACAGGGACTCCGTGGAAACACCATATATTTT.

The DNA for the CDR3 is TGCGCCAGCAGCCATAAGTCGGGGACAGGGGCGAATGAAAAACTGTTTTTT. Its protein is CASSHKSGTGANEKLFF. The chain combines TRBV4-1 with TRBJ1-4; 10 nucleotides line up with TRBD1. V shed 3 bases and J 5 bases; nucleotides not matched to a gene: 9. Germline loops: CDR1 MGHRA, CDR2 YSYEKL. There are 17 residues in the CDR3.

The chain employs TRBV15 and TRBJ2-1; D uncertain. The V end was cut by 4 bases, the J end by 7 bases, with 11 bases between. The CDR3 is 13 amino acids. The V gene's germline CDR1 is LNHNV and CDR2 YYDKDF (reference sequence). CDR3 in amino acids: CATSIPELNEQFF. In nucleotides, the CDR3 is TGTGCCACCAGCATCCCCGAGTTGAATGAGCAGTTCTTC.

The gene calls are TRBV5-1 and TRBJ2-7; D possibly corresponds to TRBD1 (5 bases). V was shortened by 0 bases and J by 5 bases, with 18 bases between the two germline ends. CDR3 size: 16 residues. Germline V gene lookup returns CDR1 SGHRS and CDR2 YFSETQ. In nucleotides, the CDR3 is TGCGCCAGCAGCTTGGACCACGAAACAGGCCCTGACGAGCAGTACTTC. As protein: CASSLDHETGPDEQYF.

This clone was seen only once. The chain combines TRBV27 with TRBJ1-1; D call uncertain. V gave up 5 bases and J gave up 1 base, with 17 bases separating them. The CDR3 runs to 16 residues. Germline CDR1 and CDR2: MNHEY and SMNVEV (reference sequence). CDR3 amino acids: CASSIEGNVANTEAFF. The CDR3, as DNA: TGTGCCAGCAGTATAGAGGGAAATGTGGCGAACACTGAAGCTTTCTTT.

The rearrangement joins TRBV7-8 to TRBJ2-1, with 12 bases aligning to TRBD2. The CDR3 is 18 residues long. Trimming at V came to 5 bases and at J to 1 base, leaving 9 bases not matched to a gene. Germline CDR1 reads SGHVS; CDR2 reads FQNEAQ. CDR3 nucleotides: TGTGCCAGCAGCCCACGGGCTAGCGGGAGGGTATCCTACAATGAGCAGTTCTTC. Translation gives CASSPRASGRVSYNEQFF.